This T cell receptor beta chain was identified during a study of T cells in Graves' hyperthyroidism and ophthalmopathy. Each person with ophthalmopathy scored at least 3 on the Clinical Activity Score, reached NOSPECS grade 4 or higher, and had been ill under 3 months. Template material for amplifying TCR beta CDR3 regions consisted of RNA transcripts. An initial round of RT-PCR targeting the TCR CDR3 relied on the HTBI primer set. TCRdb re-analysed the multiplex PCR reads in MiXCR, keeping a single row per CDR3 protein. This repertoire shows 300,000 to 400,000 distinct CDR3 sequences, roughly 15% found once; its top ten account for around a fifth. General observations from the study: In the blood, most expanded thyroid clonotypes above 0.001 appeared as well.

This clonotype has a count of ten or more. Its antigen is not identified. The CDR3 loop spans 17 amino acids. J gave up 5 bases and V 2 bases, and 13 bases lay outside the gene matches. Germline V gives CDR1 MNHNY, CDR2 SVGAGI (reference sequence). The source of this sequence is a woman between 25 and 40 years old with Graves' ophthalmopathy. Sequencing was done on a sample of blood. V gene TRBV6-6 combines with J gene TRBJ2-5; 8 bases are a match to TRBD2. CDR3 protein: CASSYPYGSGGDETQYF. The CDR3 DNA follows: TGTGCCAGCAGTTACCCCTACGGGAGCGGGGGAGACGAGACCCAGTACTTC.